The 30 T cell receptor beta chains in this list originate from one sample, sequenced in a study of blood T cell repertoires in COVID-19. Profiling relied on immunoSEQ multiplex PCR, and the TCRdb table lists in-frame clones only, not all of them. The table lists 220,000 or so clones, around 80% of them singletons. Sequenced: peripheral blood. Receptors were obtained from a woman between 70 and 85 years old with acute or convalescent COVID-19.

The gene calls are TRBV5-4 and TRBJ2-7; 7 positions match TRBD2. CDR1 is SGHNT, CDR2 YYREEE, per germline (reference sequence). This CDR3 region has 16 residues. After removal of 4 bases from V and 0 bases from J, the junction contained 10 bases not matched to a gene. The DNA of the CDR3 is TGTGCCAGCAGCCCCGGGGCTAGCGGTCCCTCCTACGAGCAGTACTTC. Translated: CASSPGASGPSYEQYF.

This chain links TRBV4-1 with TRBJ2-2, with D possibly matching TRBD2 (6 bases). CDR3 length: 17 residues. CDR1 is MGHRA and CDR2 is YSYEKL in the germline V gene. The V end was cut by 1 base, the J end by 2 bases, with 14 bases between. The CDR3 region has the DNA TGCGCCAGCAGCCAAGTAGTGGCGGGACTCAACACCGGGGAGCTGTTTTTT. Its protein is CASSQVVAGLNTGELFF.

This clone occurred a few times. In DNA form, the CDR3 reads TGTGCCAGCAGCTCCGGGACAGCGCCGAGCTACACCTTC. It translates to CASSSGTAPSYTF. This chain connects TRBV5-6 to TRBJ1-2; 7 bases are a match to TRBD1. Germline assignment: CDR1 SGHDT and CDR2 YYEEEE. The CDR3 runs 13 residues. Trimming at V came to 3 bases and at J to 9 bases, leaving 8 bases not matched to a gene.

The J gene is TRBJ2-5, the V gene TRBV30; possibly TRBD1 for D (6 bases). CDR1 and CDR2 from the germline V gene are GTSNPN and SVGIG (reference sequence). Trimming pared 4 bases from V and 7 bases from J, leaving 19 bases between. CDR3 length: 14 residues. CDR3 DNA: TGTGCCTGGAATCAGGGGTCCGCGTCCGGGACCCAGTACTTC. This codes for CAWNQGSASGTQYF.

This clone was counted once. This rearrangement joins TRBV19 to TRBJ1-2; TRBD1 agrees at 12 bases. Germline loops: CDR1 LNHDA, CDR2 SQIVND (reference sequence). The J segment lost 5 bases and the V segment lost 5 bases, leaving 6 bases of the junction unmatched. This CDR3 has 15 residues. The CDR3 DNA sequence: TGTGCCAGTAGTCTCCGGGACAGGGGGCTTTATGGCTACACCTTC. This encodes CASSLRDRGLYGYTF.

The rearrangement joins TRBV9 to TRBJ2-5; TRBD2 aligns across 10 bases. Germline lookup yields CDR1 SGDLS and CDR2 YYNGEE. After removal of 2 bases from V and 5 bases from J, the junction contained 6 bases not matched to a gene. This CDR3 spans 15 amino acids. The CDR3 nucleotides read TGTGCCAGCAGCGTCAGCGGGAGGGAGCGGGAGACCCAGTACTTC. Translation: CASSVSGRERETQYF.

This chain connects TRBV3-1 (or the pseudogene TRBV3-2) to TRBJ2-5; TRBD2 aligns across 7 bases. The CDR3 loop spans 19 amino acids. Per the germline V gene, CDR1 is LGHDT and CDR2 is YNNKEL (reference sequence). After removal of 3 bases from V and 5 bases from J, the junction contained 21 bases not matched to a gene. The CDR3 loop reads CASSHRFAGDAPPRETQYF. The DNA for the CDR3 is TGTGCCAGCAGCCATCGGTTCGCGGGAGATGCACCCCCCAGGGAGACCCAGTACTTC.

The rearrangement uses TRBV11-3 and TRBJ2-5, with D possibly TRBD1 on 6 matching bases. Germline V gene sequence: CDR1 SGHNT, CDR2 YENEEA. V was pared by 1 base and J by 3 bases, with 9 bases between. This CDR3 spans 14 amino acids. CDR3 in DNA: TGTGCCAGCAGCTTAGGATACAGGGAAGAGACCCAGTACTTC. Translating gives CASSLGYREETQYF.

The rearrangement links TRBV3-1 (or the pseudogene TRBV3-2) to TRBJ1-3, with 9 nucleotides matching TRBD1. CDR1 is LGHDT and CDR2 is YNNKEL in the germline V gene (reference sequence). CDR3 size: 16 residues. V gave up 2 bases and J gave up 5 bases; unmatched junction bases: 7. Written as DNA, the CDR3 is TGTGCCAGCAGCCAACCGCGGGGGACAGGGAGAAACACCATATATTTT. This sequence encodes CASSQPRGTGRNTIYF.

The gene calls are TRBV30 and TRBJ2-3; 9 bases are shared with TRBD2. The CDR3 consists of 15 residues. Germline V gene sequence: CDR1 GTSNPN, CDR2 SVGIG (reference sequence). J was trimmed by 0 bases and V by 5 bases; bases with no gene match: 6. The CDR3 DNA is TGTGCCTGGGGACCGGGACTAGCTAGCACAGATACGCAGTATTTT. Protein sequence: CAWGPGLASTDTQYF.

This clone was detected only a few times. This sequence joins TRBV10-3 and TRBJ2-2, with TRBD1 matching over 7 bases. The CDR3 sequence is 15 residues long. The germline gives CDR1 ENHRY, CDR2 SYGVKD. Trimming removed 3 bases from V and 5 bases from J; junction bases left unmatched: 6. In DNA form, the CDR3 reads TGTGCCATCAGTGAAGGGGCAGGGGGTACCGGGGAGCTGTTTTTT. Translation: CAISEGAGGTGELFF.

V gene TRBV30 combines with J gene TRBJ2-5; 9 bases fit TRBD1. Germline V gene data show CDR1 as GTSNPN and CDR2 as SVGIG (reference sequence). V lost 5 bases to trimming and J lost 4 bases; unmatched junction nucleotides: 8. The CDR3 runs to 14 residues. CDR3 bases: TGTGCCTGGGGCGGACAGGGGCAAGGAGAGACCCAGTACTTC. It is translated as CAWGGQGQGETQYF.

This clone was observed a few times. V is TRBV12-5 and J is TRBJ2-1; D may be TRBD2 (6 bases). CDR1 is LGHNT, CDR2 FRNRAP, per germline. This CDR3 comprises 14 residues. Trimming took off 1 base at V and 7 bases at J, with 11 bases between the two ends. The DNA of the CDR3 is TGTGCTAGTGGTTTGGCTGGGACTTCAAATGAGCAGTTCTTC. Translated, it gives CASGLAGTSNEQFF.

This chain links TRBV5-1 with TRBJ2-5; D may be TRBD1 (5 bases). The germline gives CDR1 SGHRS, CDR2 YFSETQ. The CDR3 is 13 residues long. V dropped 8 bases and J dropped 3 bases, with 14 bases sitting between them. The CDR3 DNA reads TGCGCCAGTCACTCGGACATTAAAGAGACCCAGTACTTC. Translation gives CASHSDIKETQYF.

The rearrangement uses TRBV5-4 and TRBJ2-1; TRBD2 matches at 7 bases. The CDR3 length is 17 residues. V lost 0 bases to trimming and J lost 4 bases; unmatched junction nucleotides: 10. The V gene's germline CDR1 is SGHNT and CDR2 YYREEE (reference sequence). The CDR3 nucleotides are TGTGCCAGCAGCTTGGCCGGGGCTAGCGGAATTTACAATGAGCAGTTCTTC. Translation gives CASSLAGASGIYNEQFF.

The genes are TRBV24-1 and TRBJ2-1, with TRBD2 matching over 15 bases. The CDR3 consists of 18 residues. Germline loops: CDR1 KGHDR, CDR2 SFDVKD. V lost 0 bases, J lost 7 bases, and 6 bases stayed unmatched. The CDR3 DNA is TGTGCCACCAGTGATTTGCGCGGACTAGCGGGAGGGCCTAATGAGCAGTTCTTC. This codes for CATSDLRGLAGGPNEQFF.

The V and J genes are TRBV7-8 and TRBJ1-2; D is perhaps TRBD1 (5 bases). The V gene lost 1 base and the J gene lost 4 bases, with 19 bases spanning the gap. The CDR3 has 17 amino acids. Germline assignment: CDR1 SGHVS and CDR2 FQNEAQ. The CDR3 reads CASSLGRRRGAGYGYTF. CDR3 sequence (DNA): TGTGCCAGCAGCTTAGGACGTCGCCGCGGGGCCGGCTATGGCTACACCTTC.

The chain couples TRBV27 to TRBJ1-6; D is unresolved. The CDR3 spans 16 residues. Germline assignment: CDR1 MNHEY and CDR2 SMNVEV (reference sequence). V was shortened by 0 bases and J by 2 bases, with 8 bases between the two germline ends. CDR3 DNA: TGTGCCAGCAGTTTATCCGGGGTTCCCTATAATTCACCCCTCCACTTT. Amino acids: CASSLSGVPYNSPLHF.

The count of this clone is one. Other DNA sequences from this sample encode an identical CDR3 as well. This chain joins TRBV10-3 and TRBJ2-7, with 8 bases aligning to TRBD1. CDR1 and CDR2 (germline): ENHRY, SYGVKD. This CDR3 contains 13 residues. Trimming cost V 6 bases and J 0 bases; bases outside gene matches: 1. The CDR3 sequence: CAIRDRDSYEQYF. CDR3 bases: TGTGCCATCAGGGACAGGGACTCCTACGAGCAGTACTTC.

The chain combines TRBV5-1 with TRBJ1-3; possibly TRBD1 for D (5 bases). The CDR3 is made up of 19 amino acids. Trimming stripped 0 bases from V and 0 bases from J, with 19 bases between. CDR1 and CDR2 (germline): SGHRS, YFSETQ. This chain's CDR3 is CASSLANGGGPGSGNTIYF. The CDR3 DNA reads TGCGCCAGCAGCTTGGCCAACGGGGGAGGCCCAGGCTCTGGAAACACCATATATTTT.

The CDR3 region has the DNA TGTGCCAGCAGCCGCAGTAGCGGGAGTTTTTCCGGGGAGCTGTTTTTT. Translation gives CASSRSSGSFSGELFF. The chain is built from TRBV4-2 and TRBJ2-2; 9 bases are a match to TRBD2. Germline V gene lookup returns CDR1 LGHNA and CDR2 YNFKEQ. CDR3 length: 16 amino acids. Unmatched junction bases numbered 9, after V lost 4 bases and J lost 6 bases.

The chain combines TRBV2 with TRBJ2-5; possibly TRBD1 for D (5 bases). Looked up from germline, CDR1 is SNHLY and CDR2 is FYNNEI. V dropped 0 bases and J dropped 5 bases, with 13 bases sitting between them. The CDR3 contains 15 residues. The DNA of the CDR3 is TGTGCCAGCAGTGAAGCGCAGGGATCCGGCGAGACCCAGTACTTC. Amino acid sequence: CASSEAQGSGETQYF.

The chain recombines TRBV25-1 with TRBJ2-5; D is perhaps TRBD1 (8 bases). Germline lookup yields CDR1 MGHDK and CDR2 SYGVNS. Trimming left V 4 bases short and J 8 bases short, with 20 bases between. This CDR3 has 15 residues. The DNA for the CDR3 is TGTGCCAGCAGTGCCCCGGGACAGGCTAGCGGCACCCAGTACTTC. Translated: CASSAPGQASGTQYF. Together with reference TRBV25-1 and TRBJ2-5, the CDR3 gives the full variable domain: EADIYQTPRYLVIGTGKKITLECSQTMGHDKMYWYQQDPGMELHLIHYSYGVNSTEKGDLSSESTVSRIRTEHFPLTLESARPSHTSQYLCASSAPGQASGTQYFGPGTRLLVL.

The gene calls are TRBV12-3 or TRBV12-4 and TRBJ1-1; TRBD1 might be the D (5 bases). V was clipped by 5 bases and J by 4 bases, with 11 bases between them. The CDR3 is 13 amino acids. The CDR3 loop reads CASSATGGTEAFF. CDR3 sequence (DNA): TGTGCCAGCAGTGCAACCGGGGGCACTGAAGCTTTCTTT.

This rearrangement joins TRBV7-2 to TRBJ1-2; the match to TRBD1 covers 8 bases. CDR3 length: 13 amino acids. Germline assignment: CDR1 SGHTA and CDR2 FQGNSA. Losses at the gene ends were 4 bases for V and 8 bases for J; bases not matched to a gene: 6. The CDR3 DNA sequence: TGTGCCAGCAGCTCCCAGGGGGCGCAGGGCTACACCTTC. This translates into CASSSQGAQGYTF.

The chain joins TRBV6-5 to TRBJ2-7; no firm D call. The germline V gene has CDR1 MNHEY and CDR2 SVGAGI. V lost 2 bases, J lost 3 bases, and 14 bases lay in between. CDR3 length equals 15 residues. The DNA of the CDR3 is TGTGCCAGCAGTTACCACGCATCGGCTAGCTACGAGCAGTACTTC. It specifies CASSYHASASYEQYF.

This sequence joins TRBV21-1 and TRBJ2-3; the tabulated D call, TRBD1, remains unverified against the DNA. TRBV21-1 is classified as a pseudogene. The CDR3 length is 16 residues. The CDR3 protein is CASSNPRTGTTDTQYF. CDR3 bases: TGTGCCAGCAGCAACCCTAGGACAGGGACCACAGATACGCAGTATTTT.

In this sample, this clone turned up a few times. The CDR3 loop is CASSHGLAGADTQYF. As DNA, the CDR3 is TGTGCCAGCAGCCACGGACTAGCGGGAGCCGATACGCAGTATTTT. V gene TRBV7-3 combines with J gene TRBJ2-3; 13 bases are a match to TRBD2. CDR1 SGHTA and CDR2 FQGTGA come from the germline V gene. V trimming: 5 bases; J trimming: 6 bases; junction bases outside the gene matches: 5. The CDR3 has 15 residues.

The chain carries TRBV3-1 (or the pseudogene TRBV3-2) and TRBJ2-7; no firm D call. CDR3 length: 12 amino acids. V lost 0 bases and J lost 4, with 4 bases in between. CDR1 and CDR2 (germline): LGHDT, YNNKEL (reference sequence). CDR3 sequence: CASSQDLYEQYF. In DNA, the CDR3 is TGTGCCAGCAGCCAAGATCTGTACGAGCAGTACTTC.

V usage is TRBV30 and J usage is TRBJ1-5; D perhaps matches TRBD1 (5 bases). Germline values: CDR1 GTSNPN, CDR2 SVGIG (reference sequence). The CDR3 has 13 amino acids. The ends were cut back, 3 bases at V and 3 bases at J, with 9 bases in the middle. As DNA, the CDR3 is TGTGCCTGGAGCCAGGGCCTCAATCAGCCCCAGCATTTT. Translating it yields CAWSQGLNQPQHF.